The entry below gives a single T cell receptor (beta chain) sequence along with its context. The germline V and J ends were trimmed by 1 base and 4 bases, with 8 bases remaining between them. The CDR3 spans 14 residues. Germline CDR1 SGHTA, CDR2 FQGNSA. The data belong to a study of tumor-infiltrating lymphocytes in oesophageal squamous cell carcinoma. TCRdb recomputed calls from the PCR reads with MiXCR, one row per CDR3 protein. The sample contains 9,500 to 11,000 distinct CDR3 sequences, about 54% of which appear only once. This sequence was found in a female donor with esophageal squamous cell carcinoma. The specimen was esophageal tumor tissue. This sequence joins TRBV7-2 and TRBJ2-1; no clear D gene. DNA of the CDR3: TGTGCCAGCAGCTTAGAACAGATATACAATGAGCAGTTCTTC. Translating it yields CASSLEQIYNEQFF.